Listed below are T cell receptor beta chains from one sample, sequenced in a study of response to subunit inactivated influenza vaccine. One entry per CDR3 protein results from TCRdb running MiXCR on the RT-PCR reads. The table has more than 550,000 distinct CDR3 sequences, about 12% seen once; the top ten hold roughly 10%. Sequenced material: PBMCs from blood, taken on the day of vaccination. These receptors were collected from a man aged 45-65 years who received an inactivated influenza vaccine. CDR3s leave out the opening cysteine and the closing phenylalanine or tryptophan. Size tells how often a clone was seen (once, few, many) or the class of an expanded clone, and some rows leave it out.

>TRBJ2-5|TRBV6-5|once
ASSFILSGSETQY
>TRBJ1-4|TRBV5-1|few
ASSLTGTGEKLF
>TRBJ1-6|TRBV20-1|NA
SASNDIGSPLH
>TRBJ2-1|TRBV20-1|NA
SARDSGGSSYNEQF
>TRBJ2-7|TRBV5-1|NA
ASREGVEEQY
>TRBJ2-3|TRBV7-8|many
ASKAGVGTDTQY
>TRBJ2-7|TRBV10-2|NA
ASSVVAEQY
>TRBJ1-1|TRBV5-1|NA
ASRVGRLNTEAF
>TRBJ1-2|TRBV20-1|NA
SAPSPPDRGNGYT
>TRBJ2-1|TRBV6-2/TRBV6-3|few
ASIGLAGVGEQF
>TRBJ2-6|TRBV20-1|few
SAPKTGERSGANVLT
>TRBJ2-7|TRBV9|once
ASSVTGSRYEQY
>TRBJ2-1|TRBV20-1|few
SARALKSGRDNEQF
>TRBJ2-2|TRBV5-1|many
ASSIQPGQGSPGELF
>TRBJ1-4|TRBV12-3/TRBV12-4|NA
ASRRVMRGEKLF
>TRBJ2-7|TRBV20-1|NA
SANTLLSDTKY
>TRBJ1-5|TRBV20-1|NA
SALGLEGSQPQH
>TRBJ2-3|TRBV12-3/TRBV12-4|NA
ASSSSSSGWRDTQY
>TRBJ2-7|TRBV6-1|NA
ASGSGLIYEQY
>TRBJ1-2|TRBV9|NA
ASRGIRTGGLGYT
>TRBJ2-7|TRBV28|few
ASVVGQGSYEQY
>TRBJ2-5|TRBV6-5|NA
ASSYSRLKTQETQY
>TRBJ2-7|TRBV19|few
ASSIEVSYEQY
>TRBJ1-2|TRBV7-9|NA
ASSRQENYGYT
>TRBJ2-2|TRBV20-1|few
SASAQDYTGELF
>TRBJ1-1|TRBV5-6|many
ASRSRATEAF
>TRBJ2-1|TRBV20-1|NA
SARPASSYNEQF
>TRBJ2-5|TRBV20-1|many
SARAASSRSKETQY
>TRBJ2-1|TRBV3-1|NA
ASSQVGQGAYSYNEQF
>TRBJ2-1|TRBV6-2/TRBV6-3|few
ASSSPGGHEQF
>TRBJ2-2|TRBV10-1|NA
ASSENLITGELF
>TRBJ2-3|TRBV2|few
ASLTLTGGSDTQY
>TRBJ1-2|TRBV7-9|NA
ASSLAVTAYGYT
>TRBJ1-6|TRBV20-1|few
SASRDRASPLH
>TRBJ2-2|TRBV7-9|few
ASEVPNTGELF
>TRBJ1-5|TRBV4-2|NA
ASSQDPGGAGTQPQH
>TRBJ2-1|TRBV7-9|many
ASSLATSGFYNEQF
>TRBJ2-2|TRBV12-3/TRBV12-4|NA
ASNPGGVTGELF
>TRBJ2-7|TRBV19|few
ASSIGDRGIYEQY
>TRBJ2-1|TRBV28|NA
ASITLLSTSGSGRNEQF
>TRBJ1-1|TRBV12-3/TRBV12-4|many
ASSLGGRGTEAF
>TRBJ2-2|TRBV12-3/TRBV12-4|many
ASNRRITGELF
>TRBJ2-1|TRBV21-1|few
ASSKRPTGYEQF
>TRBJ2-4|TRBV4-1|many
ASSQGELLGVAKNIQY
>TRBJ2-5|TRBV7-9|few
ASSLAEGTETQY